The T cell receptor (beta chain) described here comes from a study of blood T cells in healthy people across ages. A J-beta primer mix and a sample-barcoded 5' primer were used in a second PCR of about 7 to 12 cycles. Tags on each cDNA molecule came from a template-switch adaptor with 12 random nucleotides. TCRdb passed the 5' RACE reads through MiXCR, listing each CDR3 protein once. Seen here are around 1.7 million distinct CDR3 sequences, roughly 28% observed once, and the top ten hold about 8%. As regards this clonotype: Antigen unknown. A read error may be the cause here, since a much bigger clone is one base away.

Total RNA amounts of at least 6 micrograms were extracted per sample. CDR3 length: 16 amino acids. Per the germline V gene, CDR1 is SGHTA and CDR2 is FQGTGA. Trimming pared 5 bases from V and 13 bases from J, leaving 27 bases between. Study findings and constraints: Not knowing donor CMV status may have confounded expanded clonotype changes. Diversity figures based on one million T cells were deemed too low.

V is TRBV7-3 and J is TRBJ2-4, with a weak D call TRBD1 (6 bases). This clonotype was obtained from a woman in her 30s in good health. The sequencing input was blood. The DNA for the CDR3 is TGTGCCAGCAGCCCAAATCCGGGACAAGGGTATAGTGAGCAGTACTTC. It specifies CASSPNPGQGYSEQYF.